Listed below are T cell receptor beta chains from one sample, sequenced in a study of Ad26.COV2.S vaccination and SARS-CoV-2 variants. Libraries were prepared by immunoSEQ multiplex PCR; TCRdb keeps only in-frame clonotypes and omits some of them. The sample holds a few hundred thousand clones; roughly 90% are singletons and the top ten take 3.5% to 4%. The sample here was peripheral blood, taken in a trial of Ad26.COV2.S vaccine versus placebo. The receptor source for this set is a person aged 18-60 years who received the Ad26.COV2.S COVID-19 vaccine or a placebo. Each CDR3 is given without its conserved first and last residue. A D gene is named only where the DNA matches it firmly.

J: TRBJ2-1; V: TRBV7-9; D: NA; CDR3: ASSLVVNEQF
J: TRBJ2-7; V: TRBV28; D: NA; CDR3: ASSQTGASYEQY
J: TRBJ2-7; V: TRBV27; D: NA; CDR3: ASSLPGAYEQY
J: TRBJ1-4; V: TRBV5-4; D: TRBD1; CDR3: ASSDRGRELF
J: TRBJ2-7; V: TRBV5-1; D: TRBD2; CDR3: ASSPQGGPYEQY
J: TRBJ2-7; V: TRBV9; D: TRBD2; CDR3: ASSGHSGGTVDEQY
J: TRBJ2-3; V: TRBV15; D: NA; CDR3: ATSKTTDTQY
J: TRBJ1-1; V: TRBV5-1; D: NA; CDR3: ASSLGSGADEAF
J: TRBJ2-7; V: TRBV5-1; D: TRBD1; CDR3: ASSVAGQGVWQY
J: TRBJ1-1; V: TRBV12-3/TRBV12-4; D: TRBD1; CDR3: ASGDRGDTEAF
J: TRBJ1-4; V: TRBV29-1; D: NA; CDR3: SVRWGTNEKLF
J: TRBJ1-3; V: TRBV19; D: NA; CDR3: ASSIDVGENTIY
J: TRBJ2-7; V: TRBV19; D: TRBD2; CDR3: ASSAGLDAYEQY
J: TRBJ2-7; V: TRBV7-2; D: NA; CDR3: ASTQGTRRFGEQY
J: TRBJ2-7; V: TRBV4-2; D: TRBD1; CDR3: ASSHQYGQESFYEQY
J: TRBJ1-1; V: TRBV28; D: NA; CDR3: ASSYVPVLNTEAF
J: TRBJ1-3; V: TRBV9; D: NA; CDR3: ASSVDGGYSGNTIY
J: TRBJ2-3; V: TRBV18; D: NA; CDR3: ASSPPDRQGYNTDTQY
J: TRBJ1-3; V: TRBV6-5; D: NA; CDR3: ASSFGGGNTIY
J: TRBJ1-2; V: TRBV19; D: NA; CDR3: ASSIIRPARDGYT
J: TRBJ1-5; V: TRBV7-9; D: TRBD1; CDR3: ASSLGQGRLNQPQH
J: TRBJ2-7; V: TRBV11-2; D: NA; CDR3: ASSLVPDSYEQY
J: TRBJ1-5; V: TRBV27; D: NA; CDR3: ASSPLNQPQH
J: TRBJ2-5; V: TRBV3-1/TRBV3-2; D: TRBD2; CDR3: ASSQGLAGGPMKTQY
J: TRBJ2-3; V: TRBV19; D: TRBD1; CDR3: ASSPRDRRTDTQY
J: TRBJ1-6; V: TRBV3-1/TRBV3-2; D: NA; CDR3: ASSQDRVWNSPLH
J: TRBJ1-6; V: TRBV7-2; D: NA; CDR3: ASSLVGGLENSPLH
J: TRBJ2-3; V: TRBV6-6; D: NA; CDR3: ASSRPGATDTQY
J: TRBJ2-1; V: TRBV30; D: NA; CDR3: AWRGQKNEQF
J: TRBJ1-5; V: TRBV18; D: TRBD1; CDR3: ASSAGGKQPQH
J: TRBJ2-7; V: TRBV2; D: TRBD2; CDR3: ASTPREGDSEQY
J: TRBJ1-6; V: TRBV4-1; D: NA; CDR3: ASSPGTPPPLH
J: TRBJ2-2; V: TRBV10-2; D: NA; CDR3: ASSERRNTGELF
J: TRBJ1-2; V: TRBV6-5; D: TRBD1; CDR3: ASSSSRGKGGYT
J: TRBJ1-1; V: TRBV19; D: TRBD1; CDR3: ASSIGARGPSF
J: TRBJ1-2; V: TRBV27; D: NA; CDR3: ASAPAVFYGYT
J: TRBJ2-3; V: TRBV24-1; D: NA; CDR3: ATSDLGDANTQY
J: TRBJ1-2; V: TRBV24-1; D: NA; CDR3: ATSDRTVGIGYT
J: TRBJ1-3; V: TRBV19; D: NA; CDR3: ASRMWTATSSGNTIY
J: TRBJ2-5; V: TRBV7-9; D: NA; CDR3: ASSEGGKQETQY
J: TRBJ2-7; V: TRBV28; D: NA; CDR3: ASSALIDYEQY